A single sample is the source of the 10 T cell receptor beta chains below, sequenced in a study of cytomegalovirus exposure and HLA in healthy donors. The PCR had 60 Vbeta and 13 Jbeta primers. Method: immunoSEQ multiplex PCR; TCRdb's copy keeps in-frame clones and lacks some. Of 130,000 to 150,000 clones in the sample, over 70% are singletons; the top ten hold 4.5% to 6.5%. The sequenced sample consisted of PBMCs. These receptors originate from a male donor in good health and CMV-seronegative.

For the CDR3, the DNA is TGTGCCAGCAGTGAGAATAGAAGCTGCGATACGCAGTATTTT. This encodes CASSENRSCDTQYF. The chain links TRBV6-4 to TRBJ2-3; D call uncertain. Germline V gene sequence: CDR1 MRHNA, CDR2 SNTAGT. CDR3 length: 14 amino acids. Trimming took 3 bases from V and 6 from J, leaving 13 bases between them.

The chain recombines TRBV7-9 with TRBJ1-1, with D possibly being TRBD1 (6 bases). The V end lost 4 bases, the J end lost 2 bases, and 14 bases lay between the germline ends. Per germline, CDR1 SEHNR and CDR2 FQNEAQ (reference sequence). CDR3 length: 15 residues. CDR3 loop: CASSSGTTFNTEAFF. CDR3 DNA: TGTGCCAGCAGCTCCGGGACAACTTTCAACACTGAAGCTTTCTTT.

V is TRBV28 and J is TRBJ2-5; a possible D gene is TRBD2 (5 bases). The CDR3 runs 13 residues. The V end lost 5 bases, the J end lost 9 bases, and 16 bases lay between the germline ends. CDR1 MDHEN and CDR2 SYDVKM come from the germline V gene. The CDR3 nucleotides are TGTGCCAGCAGTCTTGACGGGGAGAAGGCCCAGTACTTC. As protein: CASSLDGEKAQYF.

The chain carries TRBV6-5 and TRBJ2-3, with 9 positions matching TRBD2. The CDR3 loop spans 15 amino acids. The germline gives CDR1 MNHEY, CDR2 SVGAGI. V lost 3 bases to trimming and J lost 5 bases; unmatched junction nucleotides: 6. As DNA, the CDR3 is TGTGCCAGCAGTTATGCGGGGGGGCTCAGAGATACGCAGTATTTT. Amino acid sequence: CASSYAGGLRDTQYF.

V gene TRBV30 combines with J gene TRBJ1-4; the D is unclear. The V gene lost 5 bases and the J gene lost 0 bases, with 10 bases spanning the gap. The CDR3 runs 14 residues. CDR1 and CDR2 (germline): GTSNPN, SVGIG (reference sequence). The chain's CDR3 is CAWCLPATNEKLFF. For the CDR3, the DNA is TGTGCCTGGTGTCTCCCTGCAACTAATGAAAAACTGTTTTTT.

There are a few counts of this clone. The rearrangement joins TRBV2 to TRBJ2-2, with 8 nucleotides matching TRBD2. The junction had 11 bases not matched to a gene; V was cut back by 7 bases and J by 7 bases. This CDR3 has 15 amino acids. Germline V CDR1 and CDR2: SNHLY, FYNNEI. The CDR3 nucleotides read TGTGCCAGCACAGGGTACGGGGGGGCCTACGGGGAGCTGTTTTTT. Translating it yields CASTGYGGAYGELFF.

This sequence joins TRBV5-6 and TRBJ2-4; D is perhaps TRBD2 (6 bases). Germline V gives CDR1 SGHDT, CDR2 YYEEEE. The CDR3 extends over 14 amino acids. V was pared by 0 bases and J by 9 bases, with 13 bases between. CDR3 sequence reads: CASSLGQAGTIQYF. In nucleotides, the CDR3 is TGTGCCAGCAGCTTGGGGCAGGCGGGGACCATTCAGTACTTC. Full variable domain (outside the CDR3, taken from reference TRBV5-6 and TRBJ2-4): DAGVTQSPTHLIKTRGQQVTLRCSPKSGHDTVSWYQQALGQGPQFIFQYYEEEERQRGNFPDRFSGHQFPNYSSELNVNALLLGDSALYLCASSLGQAGTIQYFGAGTRLSVL.

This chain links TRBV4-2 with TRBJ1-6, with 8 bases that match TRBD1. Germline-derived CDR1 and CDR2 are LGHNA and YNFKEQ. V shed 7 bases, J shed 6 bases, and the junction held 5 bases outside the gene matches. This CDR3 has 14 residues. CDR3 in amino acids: CASTFQGANSPLHF. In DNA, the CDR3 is TGTGCCAGCACCTTTCAGGGGGCTAATTCACCCCTCCACTTT.

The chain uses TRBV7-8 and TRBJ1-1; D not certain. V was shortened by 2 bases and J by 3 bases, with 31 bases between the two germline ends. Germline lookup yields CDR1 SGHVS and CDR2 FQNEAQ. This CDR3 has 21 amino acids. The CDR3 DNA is TGTGCCAGCAGCTTAACTTACCTAGGTGCAAGGATTGATCCCTCGGACACTGAAGCTTTCTTT. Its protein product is CASSLTYLGARIDPSDTEAFF.

CDR3: CASSLGNGGEQYF. The CDR3 coding sequence is TGCGCCAGCAGCTTGGGGAACGGAGGCGAGCAGTACTTC. This chain uses TRBV5-1 with TRBJ2-7, with D tentatively TRBD2 (5 bases). Germline lookup yields CDR1 SGHRS and CDR2 YFSETQ. The CDR3 extends over 13 amino acids. The ends were cut back, 0 bases at V and 6 bases at J, with 10 bases in the middle.